This T cell receptor (beta chain) was profiled in a study of CXCR3-negative and CXCR3-positive naive CD8 T cells. CDR1 and CDR2 from the germline V gene are SGHRS and YFSETQ. The CDR3 runs 16 residues. The authors made the TRB cDNA libraries by 5' RACE using UMI labels. TCRdb reworked the 5' RACE reads into one entry per CDR3 protein, no DNA. In total, the table holds 45,000 to 60,000 distinct CDR3 sequences. Each CD8+ T cell subset was flow-sorted in triplicate. Every sort contained 300,000 or so cells. CD45RO-CCR7+CD27+CD95- was the phenotype of naive CD8+ T cells. Details on this clonotype: As yet, its antigen is unknown.

Whole-study findings and limits: Fresh PBMCs were used in most assays, and CXCR3 expression partially decreased after cryopreservation.

The chain joins TRBV5-1 to TRBJ2-6; checking the TCRdb D call of TRBD1 is not possible without DNA. This clonotype was obtained from a human donor in good health. Some clones in this sample may be carry-over from other donors' samples. Sequenced input: naive CXCR3- CD8+ T cells from blood. Stated subset: CD45RO-CCR7+CD27+CD95- naive CD8+ T cells lacking CXCR3 (TNR3-). The CDR3 reads CASSPRQGGGANVLTF.